Each of the 23 T cell receptor beta chains below was sequenced from the same sample in a study of T cell responses to AZD1222 COVID-19 vaccine. Sequenced by immunoSEQ multiplex PCR; TCRdb stores in-frame clones only, minus some. The top ten hold 1.7% of the sample, which has roughly 130,000 clones, roughly 92% seen once. The sequencing here drew on peripheral blood, taken on day 0 of AZD1222 vaccination. The receptor source for this set is an adult in good health.

V is TRBV7-9 and J is TRBJ2-1; D ambiguous. CDR3 length: 13 residues. Between the trimmed V and J ends, which lost 3 bases and 5 bases, there was a span of 8 bases. The germline V gene has CDR1 SEHNR and CDR2 FQNEAQ (reference sequence). CDR3 sequence reads: CASSFPANNEQFF. The CDR3 DNA reads TGTGCCAGCAGCTTCCCGGCCAACAATGAGCAGTTCTTC. Drawing the rest from reference TRBV7-9 and TRBJ2-1, the complete variable domain is DTGVSQNPRHKITKRGQNVTFRCDPISEHNRLYWYRQTLGQGPEFLTYFQNEAQLEKSRLLSDRFSAERPKGSFSTLEIQRTEQGDSAMYLCASSFPANNEQFFGPGTRLTVL.

This rearrangement joins TRBV19 to TRBJ2-5; 9 positions match TRBD1. The CDR3 totals 14 residues. From germline, CDR1 is LNHDA and CDR2 SQIVND (reference sequence). V lost 4 bases, J lost 5 bases, and 5 bases stayed unmatched. The CDR3: CASSTGTGRETQYF. CDR3 coding DNA: TGTGCCAGTAGTACCGGGACAGGGAGGGAGACCCAGTACTTC.

V and J are TRBV7-8 and TRBJ1-1, with D perhaps matching TRBD1 (5 bases). CDR3 length: 15 residues. Trimming cost V 1 base and J 0 bases, with 9 bases left between them. Per the germline V gene, CDR1 is SGHVS and CDR2 is FQNEAQ. This chain's CDR3 is CASSLDAGMNTEAFF. CDR3 DNA: TGTGCCAGCAGCTTAGATGCAGGGATGAACACTGAAGCTTTCTTT.

The chain recombines TRBV30 with TRBJ2-5, with TRBD1 matching 7 bases. Germline V gene lookup returns CDR1 GTSNPN and CDR2 SVGIG (reference sequence). The V gene end was trimmed by 5 bases and the J gene end by 4 bases; junction bases not matched to a gene: 16. This CDR3 has 16 residues. The DNA of the CDR3 is TGTGCCTGGGGGACCCTAGGGGGCGGGCAGGGAGAGACCCAGTACTTC. This gives the protein CAWGTLGGGQGETQYF.

The chain employs TRBV19 and TRBJ1-5, with no clear D. This CDR3 has 11 amino acids. CDR1 is LNHDA, CDR2 SQIVND, per germline (reference sequence). V lost 4 bases to trimming and J lost 9 bases, with 7 bases between them. CDR3 bases: TGTGCCAGTAGTACGCCCGGGCCCCAGCATTTT. Translated, it gives CASSTPGPQHF.

V is TRBV7-2 and J is TRBJ2-3, with D tentatively TRBD2 (7 bases). CDR3 length: 16 residues. Germline V CDR1 and CDR2: SGHTA, FQGNSA. Trimming took off 5 bases at V and 1 base at J, with 16 bases between the two ends. The DNA of the CDR3 is TGTGCCAGCAGCCCCCGGGGGGCGGGGGGCACAGATACGCAGTATTTT. Its protein is CASSPRGAGGTDTQYF.

The chain is built from TRBV6-5 and TRBJ2-5, with TRBD2 identical over 16 bases. The CDR3 has 15 amino acids. Germline V gene data show CDR1 as MNHEY and CDR2 as SVGAGI. V shed 6 bases and J 7 bases; nucleotides not matched to a gene: 5. CDR3 sequence: CASRIGTSGRVTQYF. The CDR3 nucleotides are TGTGCCAGCAGGATTGGGACTAGCGGGAGGGTGACCCAGTACTTC.

This clone was observed a single time. V gene TRBV2 combines with J gene TRBJ2-5, with a tentative D call TRBD2 (5 bases). The germline V and J ends were trimmed by 3 bases and 4 bases, with 9 bases remaining between them. The V gene's germline CDR1 is SNHLY and CDR2 FYNNEI. This CDR3 has 13 amino acids. The CDR3 region has the DNA TGTGCCAGCAGTGATTTACTAGGAGAGACCCAGTACTTC. Amino acid sequence: CASSDLLGETQYF.

This sequence joins TRBV19 and TRBJ2-2, with D tentatively TRBD2 (6 bases). CDR3 size: 18 residues. Germline CDR1 and CDR2: LNHDA and SQIVND (reference sequence). Trimming took off 3 bases at V and 6 bases at J, with 23 bases between the two ends. CDR3 loop: CASSIPLSFGRSSGELFF. CDR3 in DNA: TGTGCCAGTAGTATCCCCCTCTCCTTCGGGAGAAGCTCCGGGGAGCTGTTTTTT.

This sequence joins TRBV7-8 and TRBJ1-5, with D hard to call. This CDR3 comprises 13 residues. Trimming stripped 4 bases from V and 5 bases from J, with 9 bases between. Looked up from germline, CDR1 is SGHVS and CDR2 is FQNEAQ. DNA of the CDR3: TGTGCCAGCAGCTCCACGGAGTATCAGCCCCAGCATTTT. This translates into CASSSTEYQPQHF.

The gene calls are TRBV5-6 and TRBJ1-2, with 8 bases lining up with TRBD1. Germline CDR1 reads SGHDT; CDR2 reads YYEEEE. Germline trimming cut 3 bases from V and 3 bases from J; bases unmatched to any gene: 1. The CDR3 sequence is 13 residues long. CDR3 residues: CASSSGQDYGYTF. The CDR3 bases are TGTGCCAGCAGCTCGGGACAGGACTATGGCTACACCTTC.

J is TRBJ1-2 and V is TRBV5-1; D might be TRBD1 (6 bases). Germline V lookup: CDR1 SGHRS, CDR2 YFSETQ. The CDR3 runs to 13 residues. V was pared by 0 bases and J by 6 bases, with 9 bases between. The CDR3 DNA reads as TGCGCCAGCAGCTTGGGCGGGGGCAATGGCTACACCTTC. Protein: CASSLGGGNGYTF.

The chain combines TRBV11-3 with TRBJ2-3, with TRBD2 identical over 9 bases. Germline V gene lookup returns CDR1 SGHNT and CDR2 YENEEA. There are 17 residues in the CDR3. Trimming cost V 1 base and J 3 bases; bases outside gene matches: 8. The CDR3 spells CASSLGASGVPTDTQYF. CDR3 sequence (DNA): TGTGCCAGCAGCTTAGGAGCTAGCGGGGTCCCTACAGATACGCAGTATTTT.

J is TRBJ2-2 and V is TRBV5-6; D remains unclear. This CDR3 has 16 residues. The V gene's germline CDR1 is SGHDT and CDR2 YYEEEE. Trimming shortened V by 0 bases and J by 1 base, and 10 bases separated the two germline ends. The CDR3 reads CASSLEDAGNTGELFF. The CDR3 DNA reads TGTGCCAGCAGCTTGGAAGATGCAGGGAACACCGGGGAGCTGTTTTTT.

The CDR3 here is CASSRTETGELFF. CDR3 nucleotides: TGTGCCAGCAGTCGAACGGAGACCGGGGAGCTGTTTTTT. The rearrangement uses TRBV6-4 and TRBJ2-2; D is unclear. CDR1 is MRHNA and CDR2 is SNTAGT in the germline V gene. Trimming pared 5 bases from V and 5 bases from J, leaving 9 bases between. CDR3 size: 13 residues.

The V call is TRBV27, the J call TRBJ1-1; TRBD1 is a possible D gene (6 bases). V lost 4 bases and J 4 bases, leaving 10 bases between the germline ends. CDR1 and CDR2 (germline): MNHEY, SMNVEV (reference sequence). The CDR3 loop spans 13 amino acids. CDR3 in amino acids: CASSWGRGTEAFF. CDR3 nucleotide sequence: TGTGCCAGCAGTTGGGGGCGAGGCACTGAAGCTTTCTTT.

This clone appeared once. The V and J genes are TRBV2 and TRBJ2-1; D call uncertain. There are 11 residues in the CDR3. CDR1 is SNHLY, CDR2 FYNNEI, per germline. V was clipped by 4 bases and J by 7 bases, with 5 bases between them. In nucleotides, the CDR3 is TGTGCCAGCAGTGTGGGGAATGAGCAGTTCTTC. This sequence encodes CASSVGNEQFF.

The chain couples TRBV28 to TRBJ2-2; D perhaps matches TRBD1 (5 bases). Trimming removed 3 bases at V and 11 bases at J, with 16 bases between. This CDR3 region has 14 residues. Germline CDR1 is MDHEN and CDR2 is SYDVKM. CDR3 loop: CASSFQGTRIELFF. DNA for the CDR3: TGTGCCAGCAGTTTTCAGGGCACTCGGATAGAGCTGTTTTTT.

The genes are TRBV5-1 and TRBJ1-2; D not certain. Deletions cut 3 bases from V and 4 bases from J, with 16 bases between. Germline loops: CDR1 SGHRS, CDR2 YFSETQ. CDR3 length: 15 amino acids. For the CDR3, the DNA is TGCGCCAGCAGCTCCACGGCGGACGTCTTCTATGGCTACACCTTC. Protein sequence: CASSSTADVFYGYTF. The full variable domain, rest sourced from reference TRBV5-1 and TRBJ1-2, is KAGVTQTPRYLIKTRGQQVTLSCSPISGHRSVSWYQQTPGQGLQFLFEYFSETQRNKGNFPGRFSGRQFSNSRSEMNVSTLELGDSALYLCASSSTADVFYGYTFGSGTRLTVV.

The chain joins TRBV5-1 to TRBJ1-2; D remains unclear. This CDR3 has 13 residues. The V gene lost 2 bases and the J gene lost 4 bases, with 9 bases spanning the gap. CDR1 is SGHRS and CDR2 is YFSETQ in the germline V gene. This CDR3 is CASSLGQLYGYTF. The CDR3 DNA is TGCGCCAGCAGCTTAGGTCAGCTCTATGGCTACACCTTC.

The chain carries TRBV13 and TRBJ2-1; D gene unclear. Germline V CDR1 and CDR2: PRHDT, FYEKMQ (reference sequence). The germline V and J ends were trimmed by 5 bases and 8 bases, with 7 bases remaining between them. The CDR3 contains 11 residues. The CDR3 DNA follows: TGTGCCAGCAGCCCGAACTATGAGCAGTTCTTC. Protein: CASSPNYEQFF. The variable domain in full, with the rest retrieved from reference TRBV13 and TRBJ2-1, is AAGVIQSPRHLIKEKRETATLKCYPIPRHDTVYWYQQGPGQDPQFLISFYEKMQSDKGSIPDRFSAQQFSDYHSELNMSSLELGDSALYFCASSPNYEQFFGPGTRLTVL.

The chain links TRBV5-8 to TRBJ2-7, with 7 bases that match TRBD1. V trimming: 4 bases; J trimming: 3 bases; junction bases outside the gene matches: 7. This CDR3 spans 14 amino acids. Per germline, CDR1 SGHTS and CDR2 YDEGEE. Written as DNA, the CDR3 is TGTGCCAGCAGCAGACAGGGTACCCTCTACGAGCAGTACTTC. Amino acid sequence: CASSRQGTLYEQYF.

Note on this clone: One end of the junction does not line up with germline, which may come from a read error. The rearrangement links TRBV7-7 to TRBJ2-3, with D possibly TRBD2 on 6 matching bases. Germline V lookup: CDR1 SSHAT, CDR2 FNYEAQ (reference sequence). This CDR3 has 15 amino acids. The CDR3 DNA reads TGTGCTAGCAGCTTAGTCGGGAGTAGCACAGATACGCAGTATTTT. It specifies CASSLVGSSTDTQYF.